This passage covers 4 T cell receptor beta chains from one sample sequenced in a study of tumour-infiltrating T cells in Burkitt lymphoma. The protocol was immunoSEQ multiplex PCR, while the TCRdb copy is restricted to in-frame clones and leaves out a portion. The table shows more than 12,000 clones, with around 80% occurring only once. The sample comprised tumor tissue. These receptors came from a human donor with diffuse large B-cell lymphoma.

This clone was counted only a few times. The V gene is TRBV4-1, the J gene TRBJ2-2; tentative D call: TRBD2 (5 bases). The CDR3 loop spans 13 amino acids. The V and J ends lost 2 bases and 7 bases respectively, with 8 bases between them. Germline-derived CDR1 and CDR2 are MGHRA and YSYEKL. The CDR3 loop is CASSQRGIGELFF. In DNA, the CDR3 is TGCGCCAGCAGCCAACGGGGAATCGGGGAGCTGTTTTTT.

This chain joins TRBV18 and TRBJ2-6; TRBD2 might be the D (6 bases). V lost 9 bases, J lost 4 bases, and 16 bases lay in between. Germline V gene data show CDR1 as KGHSH and CDR2 as LQKENI. The CDR3 loop spans 15 amino acids. The CDR3: CASPPRGTGANVLTF. The CDR3 DNA reads TGTGCCAGTCCCCCGCGGGGTACCGGGGCCAACGTCCTGACTTTC.

This clone is large. This sequence joins TRBV10-3 and TRBJ1-1, with D possibly matching TRBD1 (6 bases). This CDR3 is built from 15 residues. Germline values: CDR1 ENHRY, CDR2 SYGVKD. The ends were cut back, 3 bases at V and 1 base at J, with 12 bases in the middle. CDR3 residues: CAISEGGYENTEAFF. The DNA of the CDR3 is TGTGCCATCAGTGAAGGGGGATACGAGAACACTGAAGCTTTCTTT.

The chain couples TRBV7-9 to TRBJ1-1, with 7 bases fitting TRBD1. Germline assignment: CDR1 SEHNR and CDR2 FQNEAQ (reference sequence). The CDR3 is 16 residues long. Losses at the gene ends were 4 bases for V and 11 bases for J; bases not matched to a gene: 19. CDR3 sequence reads: CASSSYTGAGRAWAFF. For the CDR3, the DNA is TGTGCCAGCAGCTCCTATACAGGGGCGGGGAGGGCTTGGGCTTTCTTT.